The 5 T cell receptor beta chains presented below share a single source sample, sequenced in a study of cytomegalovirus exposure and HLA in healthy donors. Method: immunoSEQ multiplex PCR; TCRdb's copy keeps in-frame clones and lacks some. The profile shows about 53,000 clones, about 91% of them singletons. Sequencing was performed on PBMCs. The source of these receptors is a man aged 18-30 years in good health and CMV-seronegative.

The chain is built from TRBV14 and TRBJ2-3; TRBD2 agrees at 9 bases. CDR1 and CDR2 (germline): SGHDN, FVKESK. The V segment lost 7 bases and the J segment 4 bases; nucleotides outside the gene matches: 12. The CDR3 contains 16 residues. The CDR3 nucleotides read TGTGCCAGCATGTTGGATCGGCGGGAGGGCTCAGATACGCAGTATTTT. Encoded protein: CASMLDRREGSDTQYF.

This chain's CDR3 is CASSPGGSSYEQYF. In DNA form, the CDR3 reads TGTGCCAGCAGCCCTGGGGGGAGCTCCTACGAGCAGTACTTC. The rearrangement links TRBV7-6 to TRBJ2-7; possibly TRBD2 for D (6 bases). The V gene's germline CDR1 is SGHVS and CDR2 FNYEAQ. The CDR3 is 14 residues long. The ends were cut back, 5 bases at V and 0 bases at J, with 11 bases in the middle.

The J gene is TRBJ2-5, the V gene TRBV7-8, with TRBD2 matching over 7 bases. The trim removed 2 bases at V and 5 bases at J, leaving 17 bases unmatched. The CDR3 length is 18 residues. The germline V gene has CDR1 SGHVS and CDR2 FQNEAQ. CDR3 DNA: TGTGCCAGCAGCTTAAGGTTCGGGGGAGGGCCTTCGGGGGAGACCCAGTACTTC. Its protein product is CASSLRFGGGPSGETQYF.

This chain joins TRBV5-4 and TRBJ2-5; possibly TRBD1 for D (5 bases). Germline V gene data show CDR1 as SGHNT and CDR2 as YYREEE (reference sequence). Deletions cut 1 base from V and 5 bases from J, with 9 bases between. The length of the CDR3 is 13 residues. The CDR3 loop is CASSLSGLETQYF. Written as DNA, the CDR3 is TGTGCCAGCAGCTTGTCAGGGCTTGAGACCCAGTACTTC.

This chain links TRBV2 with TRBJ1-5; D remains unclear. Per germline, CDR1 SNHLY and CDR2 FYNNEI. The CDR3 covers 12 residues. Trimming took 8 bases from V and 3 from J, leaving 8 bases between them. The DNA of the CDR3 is TGTGCCAGCGGCAGAATCAATCAGCCCCAGCATTTT. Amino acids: CASGRINQPQHF.